Included here is one TCR beta chain sequence, with context. The target antigen is unknown. This sample was taken from a study of OX40 agonist ivuxolimab in advanced cancers. Findings and limits, study-wide: Some of the lowest clonal expansion was seen in partial responders at 0.1-3.0 mg/kg. Clonal expansion by week 6 occurred in CD4+ and CD8+ blood T cells (at 0.1 to 3.0 mg/kg).

Germline V lookup: CDR1 SGHRS, CDR2 YFSETQ. The CDR3 is 15 amino acids. Trimming stripped 3 bases from V and 1 base from J, with 13 bases between. Drawing of blood for sampling happened at baseline, at cycle 4 day 1, and at cycle 7 day 1. Measured with immunoSEQ multiplex PCR; TCRdb has only the in-frame clones, and not every one. The sample records over 40,000 clones, around 80% being singletons. V and J are TRBV5-1 and TRBJ1-1; D is perhaps TRBD1 (6 bases). Specimen: CD4+ or CD8+ T cells sorted from blood, collected in a trial of the OX40 agonist ivuxolimab. The clonotype comes from an adult with an advanced solid tumor such as melanoma, head and neck, liver or kidney cancer. The CDR3 protein is CASSYTGLGNTEAFF. The CDR3 DNA is TGCGCCAGCAGCTATACAGGGTTAGGGAACACTGAAGCTTTCTTT. Based on the CDR3 plus reference TRBV5-1 and TRBJ1-1, the full variable domain is KAGVTQTPRYLIKTRGQQVTLSCSPISGHRSVSWYQQTPGQGLQFLFEYFSETQRNKGNFPGRFSGRQFSNSRSEMNVSTLELGDSALYLCASSYTGLGNTEAFFGQGTRLTVV.